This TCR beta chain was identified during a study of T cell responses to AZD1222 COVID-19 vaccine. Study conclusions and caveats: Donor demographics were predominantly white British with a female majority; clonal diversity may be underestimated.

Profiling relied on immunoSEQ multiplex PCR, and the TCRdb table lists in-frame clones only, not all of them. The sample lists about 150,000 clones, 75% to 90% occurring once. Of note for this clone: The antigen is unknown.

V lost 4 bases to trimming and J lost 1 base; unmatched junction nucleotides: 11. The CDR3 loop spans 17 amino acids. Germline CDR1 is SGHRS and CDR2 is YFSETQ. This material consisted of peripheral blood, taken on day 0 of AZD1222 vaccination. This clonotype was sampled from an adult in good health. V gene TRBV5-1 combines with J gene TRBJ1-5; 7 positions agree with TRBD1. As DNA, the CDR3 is TGCGCCAGCAGCCCAATGGCAGGGGGTGGGAGCAATCAGCCCCAGCATTTT. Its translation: CASSPMAGGGSNQPQHF.